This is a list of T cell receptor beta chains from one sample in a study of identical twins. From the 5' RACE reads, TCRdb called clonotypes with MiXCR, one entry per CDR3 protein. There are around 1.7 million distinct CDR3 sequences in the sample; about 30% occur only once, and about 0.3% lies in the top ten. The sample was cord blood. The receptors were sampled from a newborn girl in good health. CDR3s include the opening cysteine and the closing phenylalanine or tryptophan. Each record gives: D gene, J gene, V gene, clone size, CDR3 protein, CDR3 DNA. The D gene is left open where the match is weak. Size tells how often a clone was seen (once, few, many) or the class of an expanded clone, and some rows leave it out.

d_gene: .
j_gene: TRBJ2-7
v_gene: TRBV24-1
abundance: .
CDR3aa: CATSDPGRGSYEQYF
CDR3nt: TGTGCCACCAGTGACCCGGGACGTGGCTCCTACGAGCAGTACTTC

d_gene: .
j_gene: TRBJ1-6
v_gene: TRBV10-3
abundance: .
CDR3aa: CASGPSAYNSPLHF
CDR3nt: TGTGCCTCAGGACCTTCGGCCTATAATTCACCCCTCCACTTT

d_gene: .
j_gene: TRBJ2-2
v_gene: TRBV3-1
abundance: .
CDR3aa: CASSQEQGYTGELFF
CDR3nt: TGTGCCAGCAGCCAAGAACAGGGTTACACCGGGGAGCTGTTTTTT

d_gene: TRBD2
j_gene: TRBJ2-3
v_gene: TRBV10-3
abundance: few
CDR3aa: CAISELAEGGTDTQYF
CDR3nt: TGTGCCATCAGTGAACTAGCGGAGGGGGGCACAGATACGCAGTATTTT

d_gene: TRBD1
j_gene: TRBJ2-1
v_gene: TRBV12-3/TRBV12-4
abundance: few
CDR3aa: CASSPRGNWEGEQFF
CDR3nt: TGTGCCAGCAGCCCCAGGGGGAATTGGGAAGGTGAGCAGTTCTTC

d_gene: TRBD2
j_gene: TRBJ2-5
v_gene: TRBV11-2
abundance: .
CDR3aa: CASSVASGGNEQYF
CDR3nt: TGTGCCAGCAGCGTAGCTAGCGGGGGCAATGAGCAGTACTTC

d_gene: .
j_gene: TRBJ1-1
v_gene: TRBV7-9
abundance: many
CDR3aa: CASSLRPNTEAFF
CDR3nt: TGTGCCAGCAGCTTAAGGCCTAACACTGAAGCTTTCTTT

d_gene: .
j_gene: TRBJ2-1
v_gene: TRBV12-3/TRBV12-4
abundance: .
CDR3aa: CASSPLGGHLNEQFF
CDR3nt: TGTGCCAGCAGTCCCTTGGGGGGACACCTAAATGAGCAGTTCTTC

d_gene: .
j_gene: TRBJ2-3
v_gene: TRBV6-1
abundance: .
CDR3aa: CASSEWLRDTQYF
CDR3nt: TGTGCCAGCAGTGAATGGCTAAGGGATACGCAGTATTTT

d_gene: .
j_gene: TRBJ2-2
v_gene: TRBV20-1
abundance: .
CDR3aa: CSASGGAGELFF
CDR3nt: TGCAGTGCTAGCGGCGGGGCCGGGGAGCTGTTTTTT

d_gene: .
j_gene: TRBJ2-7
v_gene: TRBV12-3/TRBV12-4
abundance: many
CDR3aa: CASSLLGVREQYF
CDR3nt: TGTGCCAGCAGCTTGCTAGGAGTTAGGGAGCAGTACTTC

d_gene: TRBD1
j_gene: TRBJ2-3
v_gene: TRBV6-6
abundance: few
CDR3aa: CASTHRGLGDTQYF
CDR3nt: TGTGCCAGCACCCACAGGGGGCTTGGAGATACGCAGTATTTT

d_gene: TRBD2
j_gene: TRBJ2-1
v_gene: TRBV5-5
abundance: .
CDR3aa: CASSLGSLAASYNEQFF
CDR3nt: TGTGCCAGCAGCTTGGGGAGTCTAGCGGCCTCCTACAATGAGCAGTTCTTC

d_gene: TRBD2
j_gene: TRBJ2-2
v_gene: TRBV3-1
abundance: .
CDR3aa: CASSLAGSGTGELFF
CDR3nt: TGTGCCAGCAGTCTAGCGGGGTCGGGGACCGGGGAGCTGTTTTTT

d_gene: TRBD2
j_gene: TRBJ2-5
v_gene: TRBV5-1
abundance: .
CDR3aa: CASSSGGTSVGETQYF
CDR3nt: TGCGCCAGCAGCTCCGGGGGGACGTCCGTCGGGGAGACCCAGTACTTC

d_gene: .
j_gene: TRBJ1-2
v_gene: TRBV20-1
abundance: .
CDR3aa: CSASRGNNYGYTF
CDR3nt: TGCAGTGCTAGTAGGGGGAATAACTATGGCTACACCTTC

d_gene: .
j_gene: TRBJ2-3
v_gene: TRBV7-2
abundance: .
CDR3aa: CASSRGGLARADTQYF
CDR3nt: TGTGCCAGCAGCCGAGGGGGTTTAGCGAGGGCAGATACGCAGTATTTT

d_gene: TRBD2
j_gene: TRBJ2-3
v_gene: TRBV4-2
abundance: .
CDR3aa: CASSQDGFGGGTRTDTQYF
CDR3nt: TGTGCCAGCAGCCAAGACGGATTCGGCGGGGGGACGCGCACAGATACGCAGTATTTT

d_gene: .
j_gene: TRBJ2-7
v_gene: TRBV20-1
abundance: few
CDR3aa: CSARGRQAYEQYF
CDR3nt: TGCAGTGCTAGAGGACGACAGGCCTACGAGCAGTACTTC

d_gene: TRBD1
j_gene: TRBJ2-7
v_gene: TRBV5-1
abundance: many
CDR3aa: CASSTGQGAYEQYF
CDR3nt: TGCGCCAGCAGCACCGGACAGGGGGCCTACGAGCAGTACTTC

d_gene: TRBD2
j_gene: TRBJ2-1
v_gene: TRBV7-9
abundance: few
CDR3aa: CASSLKSGGFGYNEQFF
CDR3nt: TGTGCCAGCAGCTTAAAAAGCGGGGGATTTGGCTACAATGAGCAGTTCTTC

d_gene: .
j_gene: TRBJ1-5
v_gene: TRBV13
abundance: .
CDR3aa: CASSLGRVGQPQHF
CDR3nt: TGTGCCAGCAGCTTAGGCCGTGTGGGGCAGCCCCAGCATTTT

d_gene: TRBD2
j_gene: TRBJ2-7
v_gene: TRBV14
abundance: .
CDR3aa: CASSPRLASYNEQYF
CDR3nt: TGTGCCAGCAGCCCCCGACTAGCCAGCTACAATGAGCAGTACTTC

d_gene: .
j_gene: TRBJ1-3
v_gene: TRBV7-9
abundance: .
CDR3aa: CASSSTSGQTGNTIYF
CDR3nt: TGTGCCAGCAGCTCTACCTCCGGACAGACTGGAAACACCATATATTTT

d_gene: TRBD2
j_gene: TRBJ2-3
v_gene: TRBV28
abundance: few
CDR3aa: CASSRPLAGGTDTQYF
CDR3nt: TGTGCCAGCAGTAGGCCCCTAGCGGGAGGGACAGATACGCAGTATTTT

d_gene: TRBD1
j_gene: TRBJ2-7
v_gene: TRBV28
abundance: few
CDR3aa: CAATGQGHHEQYF
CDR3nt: TGTGCCGCAACGGGACAGGGTCACCACGAGCAGTACTTC

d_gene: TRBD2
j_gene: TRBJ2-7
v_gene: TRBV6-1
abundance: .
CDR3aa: CASSEIFLAGNPYEQYF
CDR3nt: TGTGCCAGCAGTGAAATTTTTCTAGCGGGGAACCCCTACGAGCAGTACTTC

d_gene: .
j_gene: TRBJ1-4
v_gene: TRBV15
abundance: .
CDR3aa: CATSRDLGGGEKLFF
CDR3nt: TGTGCCACCAGCAGAGATTTGGGGGGGGGTGAAAAACTGTTTTTT

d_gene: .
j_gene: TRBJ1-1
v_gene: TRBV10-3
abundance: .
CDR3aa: CAIRDFQGGTEAFF
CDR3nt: TGTGCCATCAGGGACTTCCAGGGCGGCACTGAAGCTTTCTTT

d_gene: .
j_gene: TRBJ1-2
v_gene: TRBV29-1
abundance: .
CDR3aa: CSVAGLSNYGYTF
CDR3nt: TGCAGCGTTGCCGGGCTTTCCAACTATGGCTACACCTTC

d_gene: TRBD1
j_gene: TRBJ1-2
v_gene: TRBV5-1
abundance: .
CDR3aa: CASSLGQGSSYTF
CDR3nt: TGCGCCAGCAGCTTGGGACAGGGGTCGAGCTACACCTTC

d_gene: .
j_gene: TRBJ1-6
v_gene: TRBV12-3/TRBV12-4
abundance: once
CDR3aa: CASSSRDGSPLHF
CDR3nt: TGTGCCAGCAGTTCTCGAGACGGTTCACCCCTCCACTTT

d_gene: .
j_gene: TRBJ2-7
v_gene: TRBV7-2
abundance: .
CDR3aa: CASSLSVGTQGPERGYF
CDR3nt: TGTGCCAGCAGCTTGTCGGTGGGAACTCAAGGCCCAGAAAGGGGGTACTTC

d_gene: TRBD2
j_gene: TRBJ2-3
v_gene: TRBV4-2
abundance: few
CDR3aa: CASSQDMSSGGALGNTQYF
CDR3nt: TGTGCCAGCAGCCAAGATATGTCTAGCGGGGGGGCCTTAGGAAATACGCAGTATTTT

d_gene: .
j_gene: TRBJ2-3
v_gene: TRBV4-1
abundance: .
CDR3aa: CASSQLSGTGPSTDTQYF
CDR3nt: TGCGCCAGCAGCCAACTATCCGGGACTGGACCCAGCACAGATACGCAGTATTTT

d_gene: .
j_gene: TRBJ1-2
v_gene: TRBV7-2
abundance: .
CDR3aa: CASSSEIGVGYTF
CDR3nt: TGTGCCAGCAGCTCAGAAATAGGGGTCGGCTACACCTTC

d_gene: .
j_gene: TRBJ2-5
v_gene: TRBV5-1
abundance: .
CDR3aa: CASRLDGYNEQYF
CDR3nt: TGCGCCAGCAGACTGGACGGTTACAATGAGCAGTACTTC

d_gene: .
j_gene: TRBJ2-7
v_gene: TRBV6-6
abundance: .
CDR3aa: CASRGERRSYEQYF
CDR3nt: TGTGCCAGCAGGGGTGAACGGCGCTCCTACGAGCAGTACTTC

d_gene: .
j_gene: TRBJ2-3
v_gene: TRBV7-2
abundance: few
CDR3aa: CASSLSISSTDTQYF
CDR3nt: TGTGCCAGCAGCTTATCGATTTCTAGCACAGATACGCAGTATTTT

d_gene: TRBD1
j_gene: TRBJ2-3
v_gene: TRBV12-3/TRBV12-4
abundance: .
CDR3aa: CASSPGTGGLGTQYF
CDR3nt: TGTGCCAGCAGCCCAGGGACAGGGGGGTTGGGTACGCAGTATTTT

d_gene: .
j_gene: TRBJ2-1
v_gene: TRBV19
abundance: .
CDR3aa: CASSIPGRGEQFF
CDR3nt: TGTGCCAGTAGTATCCCGGGGCGCGGTGAGCAGTTCTTC

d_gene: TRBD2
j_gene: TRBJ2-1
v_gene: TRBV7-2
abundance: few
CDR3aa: CASSLAGTSTHNEQFF
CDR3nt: TGTGCCAGCAGCTTAGCGGGGACTAGCACCCACAATGAGCAGTTCTTC

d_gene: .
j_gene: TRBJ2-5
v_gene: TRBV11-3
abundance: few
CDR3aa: CASSATQPGETQYF
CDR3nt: TGTGCCAGCAGCGCAACTCAACCGGGAGAGACCCAGTACTTC

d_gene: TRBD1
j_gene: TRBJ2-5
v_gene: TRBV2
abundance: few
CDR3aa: CASSEYRTGTTQETQYF
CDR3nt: TGTGCCAGCAGTGAATATCGGACAGGGACAACCCAAGAGACCCAGTACTTC

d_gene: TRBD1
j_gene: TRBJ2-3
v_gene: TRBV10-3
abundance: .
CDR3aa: CAISILTGRTDTQYF
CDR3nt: TGTGCCATCAGTATACTGACAGGGCGAACAGATACGCAGTATTTT

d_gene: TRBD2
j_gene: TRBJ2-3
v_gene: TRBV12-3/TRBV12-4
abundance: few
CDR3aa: CASSSGLAGAYSTDTQYF
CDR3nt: TGTGCCAGCAGTTCGGGACTAGCGGGGGCCTACAGCACAGATACGCAGTATTTT

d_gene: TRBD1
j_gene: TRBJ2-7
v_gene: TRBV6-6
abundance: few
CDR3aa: CASSPYGTGGYEQYF
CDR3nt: TGTGCCAGCAGCCCTTACGGGACAGGGGGCTACGAGCAGTACTTC

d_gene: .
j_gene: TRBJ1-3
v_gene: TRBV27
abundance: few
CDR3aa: CASSLSPGTGNTIYF
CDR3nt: TGTGCCAGCAGTTTATCCCCCGGGACTGGAAACACCATATATTTT

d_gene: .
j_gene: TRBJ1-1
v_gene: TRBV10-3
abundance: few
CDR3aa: CAIGDTEAFF
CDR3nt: TGTGCCATCGGAGACACTGAAGCTTTCTTT

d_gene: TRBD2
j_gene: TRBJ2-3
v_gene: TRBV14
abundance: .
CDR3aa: CASSHGAGGPITDTQYF
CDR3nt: TGTGCCAGCAGCCACGGAGCGGGAGGGCCTATCACAGATACGCAGTATTTT

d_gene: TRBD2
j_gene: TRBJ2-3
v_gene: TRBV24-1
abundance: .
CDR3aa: CATSDLWREEQYF
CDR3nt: TGTGCCACCAGTGATTTGTGGCGGGAGGAGCAGTATTTT

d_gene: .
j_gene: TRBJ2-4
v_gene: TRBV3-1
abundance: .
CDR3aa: CASSQGFYHRGKNIQYF
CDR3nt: TGTGCCAGCAGCCAAGGTTTCTACCACCGGGGAAAAAACATTCAGTACTTC

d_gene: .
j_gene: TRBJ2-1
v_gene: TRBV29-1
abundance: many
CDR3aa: CSVESRGSSYNEQFF
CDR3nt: TGCAGCGTTGAGTCGCGTGGGAGCTCCTACAATGAGCAGTTCTTC

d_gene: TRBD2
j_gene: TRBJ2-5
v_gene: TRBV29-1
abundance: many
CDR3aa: CSVEFPTSVQETQYF
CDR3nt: TGCAGCGTTGAATTTCCGACTAGCGTGCAAGAGACCCAGTACTTC